This T cell receptor beta chain was captured in a study of identical twins. This CDR3 has 12 amino acids. Germline V CDR1 and CDR2: SNHLY, FYNNEI. V shed 3 bases and J shed 7 bases, with 10 bases lying between them. Of note for this clonotype: Its target is not known.

Whole-study results and caveats: Out-of-frame TCR alpha sharing observed in monozygotic twins exceeded model estimates. Compared with unrelated sharing, twin-shared out-of-frame alpha sequences had more low-probability sequences.

TCRdb reprocessed the 5' RACE reads via MiXCR and lists one record per CDR3 protein. The sample contains some 660,000 distinct CDR3 sequences, over 8.5% of which appear only once. The data also belong to a second study, concerning yellow fever vaccine responses in identical twins. That report adds: Twins' vaccine T cell responses reportedly seemed partly convergent and partly personalized.

The gene calls are TRBV2 and TRBJ2-7; D is uncertain. The TCR was taken from a young woman in good health. The sequencing sample was made of PBMCs. For the CDR3, the DNA is TGTGCCAGCAGTGAGGCTGGGAATGAGCAGTACTTC. Translating it yields CASSEAGNEQYF. The variable domain in full, completed from reference TRBV2 and TRBJ2-7, reads EPEVTQTPSHQVTQMGQEVILRCVPISNHLYFYWYRQILGQKVEFLVSFYNNEISEKSEIFDDQFSVERPDGSNFTLKIRSTKLEDSAMYFCASSEAGNEQYFGPGTRLTVT.